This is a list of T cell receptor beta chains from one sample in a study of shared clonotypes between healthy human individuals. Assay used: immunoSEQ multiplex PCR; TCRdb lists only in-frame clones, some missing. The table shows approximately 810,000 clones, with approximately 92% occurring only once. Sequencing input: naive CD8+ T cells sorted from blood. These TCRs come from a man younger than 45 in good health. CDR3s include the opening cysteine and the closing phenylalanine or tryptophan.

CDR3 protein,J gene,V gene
CASSSLGLAGYYEQYF,TRBJ2-7,TRBV7-3
CASSVAYSGLAGGNEQFF,TRBJ2-1,TRBV9
CASSEDSNTGELFF,TRBJ2-2,TRBV10-1
CASSEVPGPNTEAFF,TRBJ1-1,TRBV6-1
CASGSPTGLGYTF,TRBJ1-2,TRBV12-5
CASSVGQEGKNIQYF,TRBJ2-4,TRBV7-9
CASSQERALQFF,TRBJ2-1,TRBV4-1
CASSLDSGLETQYF,TRBJ2-5,TRBV7-2
CASSLGDYPNEQFF,TRBJ2-1,TRBV5-1
CASSPSTDYGYTF,TRBJ1-2,TRBV18
CASSRYLLTGGDTGELFF,TRBJ2-2,TRBV4-1
CAISPPGLAGDTQYF,TRBJ2-3,TRBV10-3
CASSLARAGIYGYTF,TRBJ1-2,TRBV28
CASSVLQGVNEQFF,TRBJ2-1,TRBV4-1
CASSQSQVNEQFF,TRBJ2-1,TRBV4-1
CAISEDYPTEQFF,TRBJ2-1,TRBV10-3
CASSVVPLASSTDTQYF,TRBJ2-3,TRBV9
CATSSLATNEKLFF,TRBJ1-4,TRBV15
CASTGTFYEQYF,TRBJ2-7,TRBV11-2
CASSQDVSSDTQYF,TRBJ2-3,TRBV4-2
CASRRSAGGNTEAFF,TRBJ1-1,TRBV6-5
CASSRGLEGGYEQYF,TRBJ2-7,TRBV6-1
CANSAGTDTQYF,TRBJ2-3,TRBV6-6
CASSHGTANTGELFF,TRBJ2-2,TRBV6-5
CASRGRGPDGFEQYF,TRBJ2-7,TRBV6-1
CASSLEGLADITDTQYF,TRBJ2-3,TRBV5-1
CARSLDSAGGSYEQYF,TRBJ2-7,TRBV5-3
CASTSPGTDAKETQYF,TRBJ2-5,TRBV19